This is a list of T cell receptor beta chains from one sample in a study of blood T cell repertoires in COVID-19. The method was immunoSEQ multiplex PCR; TCRdb's version includes in-frame clones alone and lacks a portion of them. The data contain about 52,000 clones, roughly 90% of them singletons. Sequencing was done on a sample of peripheral blood. The receptors were gathered from an elderly man with active or convalescent COVID-19. Each CDR3 is given with its conserved first and last residue. A D gene is named only where the DNA matches it firmly. Size values are once, few and many counts, or a class for expanded clones, and some rows have none.

once,TRBD1,TRBJ1-6,TRBV18,CASSPTGTNSPLHF,TGTGCCAGCTCGCCGACAGGGACCAATTCACCCCTCCACTTT
-,TRBD1,TRBJ2-2,TRBV5-8,CASSLRGLGGELFF,TGTGCCAGCAGCCTCAGGGGGCTAGGCGGGGAGCTGTTTTTT
-,TRBD2,TRBJ2-5,TRBV28,CASSLGSGGPQETQYF,TGTGCCAGCAGTTTAGGGAGCGGGGGGCCTCAAGAGACCCAGTACTTC
-,TRBD1,TRBJ2-7,TRBV12-3/TRBV12-4,CASSLAGGSEQYF,TGTGCCAGCAGCCTCGCAGGGGGCTCTGAGCAGTACTTC
-,TRBD1,TRBJ2-7,TRBV5-1,CASSSGQGVRIYEQYF,TGCGCCAGCAGCTCGGGACAGGGGGTTCGTATCTACGAGCAGTACTTC
-,TRBD1,TRBJ2-3,TRBV5-4,CASSFDRGPDTQYF,TGTGCCAGCAGCTTTGACAGGGGCCCAGATACGCAGTATTTT
-,TRBD1,TRBJ2-1,TRBV5-1,CASSLEDRGRNEQFF,TGCGCCAGCAGCTTGGAGGACAGGGGGAGGAATGAGCAGTTCTTC
-,-,TRBJ2-1,TRBV7-9,CASSFIGGLYNEQFF,TGTGCCAGCAGCTTCATAGGGGGTTTATACAATGAGCAGTTCTTC
-,TRBD1,TRBJ1-3,TRBV6-6,CASKAQGARGNTIYF,TGTGCCAGCAAAGCCCAGGGGGCTCGGGGAAACACCATATATTTT
-,TRBD2,TRBJ2-1,TRBV7-6,CASSGGGDYNEQFF,TGTGCCAGCAGCGGGGGGGGTGACTACAATGAGCAGTTCTTC
-,TRBD1,TRBJ2-7,TRBV28,CASSPRQGGEQYF,TGTGCCAGCAGTCCAAGACAGGGGGGTGAGCAGTACTTC
once,-,TRBJ1-6,TRBV2,CASSYYSPLHF,TGTGCCAGCAGTTATTATTCACCCCTCCACTTT
-,-,TRBJ1-1,TRBV30,CAWSVQGNTEAFF,TGTGCCTGGAGTGTACAGGGGAACACTGAAGCTTTCTTT